The sequence of this T cell receptor (beta chain) was determined in a study of long-term antiretroviral therapy in people with HIV. Sequencing used immunoSEQ v3.0 at survey level. Assay: immunoSEQ multiplex PCR; the TCRdb copy retains only in-frame clones and omits some. The sample lists around 15,000 clones, approximately 93% occurring once. There were roughly 0.9-10 million cryopreserved PBMC in the samples before DNA extraction. This clone was seen only once. J lost 5 bases, V lost 2 bases, and 8 bases had no gene match. This CDR3 is built from 17 residues. Per germline, CDR1 SGHNT and CDR2 YYREEE (reference sequence).

The chain has TRBV5-4 and TRBJ2-7, with 15 nucleotides matching TRBD2. This specimen consisted of unsorted PBMCs, obtained 0.6 years after starting antiretroviral therapy. The TCR comes from a middle-aged woman with HIV. The CDR3 DNA reads TGTGCCAGCAGCTTCGGACTAGCGGGGGGGCTTTTGGACGAGCAGTACTTC. Residues: CASSFGLAGGLLDEQYF.